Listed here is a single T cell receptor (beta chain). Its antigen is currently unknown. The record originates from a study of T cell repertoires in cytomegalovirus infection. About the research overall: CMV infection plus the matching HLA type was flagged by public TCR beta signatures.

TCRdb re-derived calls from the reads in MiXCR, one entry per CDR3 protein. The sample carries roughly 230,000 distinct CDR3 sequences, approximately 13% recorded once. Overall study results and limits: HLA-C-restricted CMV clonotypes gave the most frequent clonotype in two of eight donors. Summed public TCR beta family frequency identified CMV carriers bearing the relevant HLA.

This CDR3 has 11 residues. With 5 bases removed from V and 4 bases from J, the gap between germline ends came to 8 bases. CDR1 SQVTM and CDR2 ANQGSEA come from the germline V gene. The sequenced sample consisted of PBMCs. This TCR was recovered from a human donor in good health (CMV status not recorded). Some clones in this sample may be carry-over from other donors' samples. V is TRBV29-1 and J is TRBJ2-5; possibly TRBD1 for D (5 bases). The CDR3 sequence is CSVLQGETQYF. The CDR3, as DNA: TGCAGCGTTCTCCAGGGAGAGACCCAGTACTTC.